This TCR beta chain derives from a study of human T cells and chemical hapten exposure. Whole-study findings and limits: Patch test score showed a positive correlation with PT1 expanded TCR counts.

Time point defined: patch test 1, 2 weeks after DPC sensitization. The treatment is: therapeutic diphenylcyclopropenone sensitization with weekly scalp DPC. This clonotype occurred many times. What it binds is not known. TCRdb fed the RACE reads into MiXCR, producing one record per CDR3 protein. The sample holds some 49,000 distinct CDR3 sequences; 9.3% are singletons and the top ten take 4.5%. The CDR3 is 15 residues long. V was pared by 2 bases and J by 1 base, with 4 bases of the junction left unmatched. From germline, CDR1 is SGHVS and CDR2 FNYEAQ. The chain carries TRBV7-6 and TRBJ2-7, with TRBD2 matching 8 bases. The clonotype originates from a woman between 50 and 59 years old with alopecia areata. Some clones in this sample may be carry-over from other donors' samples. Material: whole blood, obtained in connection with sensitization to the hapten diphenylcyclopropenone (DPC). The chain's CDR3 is CASSLSTSGSYEQYF. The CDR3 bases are TGTGCCAGCAGCTTAAGTACTAGCGGATCCTACGAGCAGTACTTC.